In its sample, the clone carrying this T cell receptor (beta chain) was seen many times. As yet, its antigen is unknown. The CDR3 loop spans 13 amino acids. Per the germline V gene, CDR1 is WNHNN and CDR2 is SYGVQD (reference sequence). Trimming took 3 bases from V and 3 from J, leaving 7 bases between them. The data originate from a study of T cells in Graves' hyperthyroidism and ophthalmopathy. Findings of the study overall: Most clonotypes expanded in the thyroid (above 0.001) were also present in blood.

It was 8.5 to 10 ml of fresh peripheral blood that supplied the PBMCs. Template material for amplifying TCR beta CDR3 regions consisted of RNA transcripts. HTBI primers were employed in a first-round RT-PCR of the TCR CDR3. TCRdb re-analysed the multiplex PCR reads in MiXCR, keeping a single row per CDR3 protein. The data show roughly 160,000 distinct CDR3 sequences, roughly 10% seen once. This sequence joins TRBV10-1 and TRBJ2-3; D unresolved. The receptor was isolated from a woman between 18 and 30 years old with Graves' hyperthyroidism that later progressed to Graves' ophthalmopathy. Specimen: blood. The DNA for the CDR3 is TGCGCCAGCAGTGATAAAAGTACAGATACGCAGTATTTT. This encodes CASSDKSTDTQYF.